The clone carrying this T cell receptor (beta chain) was counted ten times or more. The data derive from a study of CD4 and CD8 cells across lung adenocarcinoma regions. V was trimmed by 5 bases and J by 7 bases, leaving 14 bases between them. Germline V gene sequence: CDR1 SGHAT, CDR2 FQNNGV. There are 13 residues in the CDR3. Using its own MiXCR run on the PCR reads, TCRdb lists one record per CDR3 protein. The table has about 20,000 distinct CDR3 sequences, roughly half seen once. Localized lung adenocarcinoma, a non-small cell lung cancer, affected the donors. The sequenced sample consisted of CD8+ T cells from the center of a lung tumor. The TCR comes from a female donor with lung adenocarcinoma. The CD4 and CD8 labels of this study may be unreliable. V and J are TRBV11-2 and TRBJ2-5, with a possible D match to TRBD1 (6 bases). The CDR3 spells CASSEGHLGTQYF. CDR3 nucleotide sequence: TGTGCCAGCAGCGAGGGACACCTAGGGACCCAGTACTTC.